The 24 T cell receptor beta chains below come from one sample, sequenced in a study of blood T cell repertoires in COVID-19. Libraries were prepared by immunoSEQ multiplex PCR; TCRdb keeps only in-frame clonotypes and omits some of them. The sample includes 110,000 to 150,000 clones, more than 65% of them seen just once. Specimen: peripheral blood. The receptor source for this set is a man aged 60-69 years with active or convalescent COVID-19.

The chain combines TRBV19 with TRBJ2-5; 8 bases align to TRBD1. Trimming at V came to 5 bases and at J to 4 bases, leaving 6 bases not matched to a gene. The CDR3 has 14 amino acids. CDR1 and CDR2 (germline): LNHDA, SQIVND (reference sequence). CDR3 loop: CASSGQGERETQYF. CDR3 coding DNA: TGTGCCAGTAGTGGACAGGGAGAAAGAGAGACCCAGTACTTC.

The chain recombines TRBV11-2 with TRBJ1-1, with no clear D. The germline V and J ends were trimmed by 0 bases and 4 bases, with 6 bases remaining between them. This CDR3 contains 13 residues. The germline V gene encodes CDR1 SGHAT and CDR2 FQNNGV. The CDR3: CASSLEFSTEAFF. The CDR3 DNA reads as TGTGCCAGCAGCTTAGAGTTTAGCACTGAAGCTTTCTTT.

V usage is TRBV4-1 and J usage is TRBJ2-3; D possibly corresponds to TRBD2 (6 bases). The CDR3 is 11 amino acids. V shed 5 bases and J shed 14 bases, with 14 bases lying between them. The germline V gene has CDR1 MGHRA and CDR2 YSYEKL. The CDR3 sequence: CASSSPGTLYF. The CDR3 DNA reads as TGCGCCAGCAGCTCCCCCGGGACTTTGTATTTT.

In this sample, this clone turned up a few times. The chain recombines TRBV19 with TRBJ1-4, with D possibly matching TRBD1 (5 bases). Trimming shortened V by 6 bases and J by 7 bases, and 15 bases separated the two germline ends. In germline, CDR1 is LNHDA, CDR2 SQIVND (reference sequence). This CDR3 region has 14 residues. The DNA for the CDR3 is TGTGCCAGTAGCCCTCAGGGATCGGGTGAAAAACTGTTTTTT. Protein product: CASSPQGSGEKLFF.

The rearrangement links TRBV6-4 to TRBJ1-4; 8 nucleotides match TRBD1. V shed 6 bases, J shed 8 bases, and the junction held 11 bases outside the gene matches. Germline CDR1 and CDR2: MRHNA and SNTAGT. CDR3 length: 15 residues. The chain's CDR3 is CASRREDRADEKLFF. CDR3 coding DNA: TGTGCCAGCAGGAGGGAGGACAGGGCCGACGAAAAACTGTTTTTT.

The chain uses TRBV6-5 and TRBJ1-4; 8 bases are a match to TRBD1. CDR3 length equals 14 residues. Germline V gene lookup returns CDR1 MNHEY and CDR2 SVGAGI. The V gene end was trimmed by 7 bases and the J gene end by 10 bases; junction bases not matched to a gene: 11. This CDR3 is CASNKDRAGGKLFF. In nucleotides, the CDR3 is TGTGCCAGCAACAAGGACAGGGCAGGGGGAAAACTGTTTTTT.

The chain is built from TRBV6-5 and TRBJ2-5; the D gene is possibly TRBD1 (5 bases). With 7 bases removed from V and 9 bases from J, the gap between germline ends came to 15 bases. CDR1 and CDR2 (germline): MNHEY, SVGAGI. The CDR3 sequence is 12 residues long. CDR3 DNA: TGTGCCAGCAAAGGGGATGCCGGGCCCCAGTACTTC. Protein product: CASKGDAGPQYF.

V usage is TRBV7-9 and J usage is TRBJ1-6; a possible D gene is TRBD1 (5 bases). The CDR3 is 17 amino acids. Germline CDR1 SEHNR, CDR2 FQNEAQ (reference sequence). The V and J ends lost 5 bases and 10 bases respectively, with 24 bases between them. CDR3 residues: CASSPGPAGEGRSPLHF. The CDR3 DNA reads as TGTGCCAGCAGCCCAGGCCCCGCGGGGGAGGGAAGATCACCCCTCCACTTT.

V and J are TRBV6-5 and TRBJ2-6; D remains ambiguous. This CDR3 comprises 15 residues. Germline-derived CDR1 and CDR2 are MNHEY and SVGAGI. V was trimmed by 2 bases and J by 0 bases, leaving 5 bases between them. The CDR3 here is CASSYLRSGANVLTF. In DNA, the CDR3 is TGTGCCAGCAGTTACCTCCGCTCTGGGGCCAACGTCCTGACTTTC.

The chain carries TRBV6-5 and TRBJ2-1; 7 nucleotides align to TRBD2. The CDR3 runs 13 residues. The V and J ends lost 8 bases and 5 bases, in that order; junction bases with no gene match: 6. Germline V CDR1 and CDR2: MNHEY, SVGAGI. The chain's CDR3 is CASGTLAHNEQFF. The CDR3 coding sequence is TGTGCCAGCGGAACACTAGCGCACAATGAGCAGTTCTTC.

This clone has a handful of counts. This specimen includes other DNA sequences encoding the same CDR3. The chain couples TRBV18 to TRBJ1-1, with no clear D. This CDR3 has 13 residues. The germline V gene encodes CDR1 KGHSH and CDR2 LQKENI. The V and J ends lost 3 bases and 1 base respectively, with 6 bases between them. CDR3 region: CASSPNGNTEAFF. DNA of the CDR3: TGTGCCAGCTCACCGAACGGGAACACTGAAGCTTTCTTT. The entire variable domain, with the rest obtained from reference TRBV18 and TRBJ1-1, is as follows: NAGVMQNPRHLVRRRGQEARLRCSPMKGHSHVYWYRQLPEEGLKFMVYLQKENIIDESGMPKERFSAEFPKEGPSILRIQQVVRGDSAAYFCASSPNGNTEAFFGQGTRLTVV.

The CDR3 DNA follows: TGTGCCAGCAGACAGGGGATAGCTAACTATGGCTACACCTTC. It yields the protein CASRQGIANYGYTF. The chain carries TRBV6-5 and TRBJ1-2; 7 positions match TRBD1. The CDR3 totals 14 residues. Trimming took 6 bases from V and 0 from J; bases not matched to a gene: 4. Germline V CDR1 and CDR2: MNHEY, SVGAGI.

The rearrangement joins TRBV12-3 or TRBV12-4 to TRBJ1-1; D uncertain. This CDR3 is built from 13 residues. V dropped 3 bases and J dropped 5 bases, with 10 bases sitting between them. The CDR3 DNA is TGTGCCAGCAGTTTGCAGTTACAGACTGAAGCTTTCTTT. Its translation: CASSLQLQTEAFF.

The V call is TRBV11-3, the J call TRBJ2-1; TRBD1 is a possible D gene (5 bases). The CDR3 runs 16 residues. V lost 5 bases, J lost 0 bases, and 14 bases lay in between. CDR1 is SGHNT, CDR2 YENEEA, per germline. In nucleotides, the CDR3 is TGTGCCAGCAGCCCAGATGGGGCTAGCTCCTACAATGAGCAGTTCTTC. Translated, it gives CASSPDGASSYNEQFF.

The gene calls are TRBV5-4 and TRBJ1-6, with a possible D match to TRBD1 (6 bases). This CDR3 region has 15 residues. Germline V gives CDR1 SGHNT, CDR2 YYREEE (reference sequence). V lost 0 bases and J 9 bases, leaving 13 bases between the germline ends. The CDR3 loop reads CASSLDRGMGSPLHF. The CDR3 DNA reads TGTGCCAGCAGCTTGGATAGGGGGATGGGTTCACCCCTCCACTTT.

V and J are TRBV18 and TRBJ1-4; D gene unclear. CDR3 length equals 16 residues. Germline V gene lookup returns CDR1 KGHSH and CDR2 LQKENI. Trimming stripped 4 bases from V and 5 bases from J, with 17 bases between. CDR3 sequence: CASSREAGSHNEKLFF. The CDR3 coding sequence is TGTGCCAGCTCACGGGAGGCCGGCAGCCACAATGAAAAACTGTTTTTT. Full variable domain (rest looked up from reference TRBV18 and TRBJ1-4): NAGVMQNPRHLVRRRGQEARLRCSPMKGHSHVYWYRQLPEEGLKFMVYLQKENIIDESGMPKERFSAEFPKEGPSILRIQQVVRGDSAAYFCASSREAGSHNEKLFFGSGTQLSVL.

The chain combines TRBV19 with TRBJ1-2, with D maybe TRBD1 (5 bases). Trimming pared 6 bases from V and 4 bases from J, leaving 15 bases between. The germline CDR1 and CDR2 sequences are LNHDA and SQIVND (reference sequence). The length of the CDR3 is 14 residues. The CDR3 region has the DNA TGTGCCAGTAGGGGACCGACTAGTATCTATGGCTACACCTTC. Translated: CASRGPTSIYGYTF.

The chain employs TRBV11-3 and TRBJ1-3, with D tentatively TRBD1 (6 bases). Germline V gene data show CDR1 as SGHNT and CDR2 as YENEEA. Trimming left V 0 bases short and J 0 bases short, with 6 bases between. This CDR3 comprises 15 residues. Here the CDR3 DNA reads TGTGCCAGCAGCTTAGACAGGGGCTCTGGAAACACCATATATTTT. This gives the protein CASSLDRGSGNTIYF.

V gene TRBV29-1 combines with J gene TRBJ1-2; tentatively, D is TRBD1 (6 bases). The germline V and J ends were trimmed by 5 bases and 3 bases, with 13 bases remaining between them. The CDR3 consists of 13 residues. Germline CDR1 is SQVTM and CDR2 is ANQGSEA. The CDR3 region has the DNA TGCAGCGTTTTGACAGGATCCTACTATGGCTACACCTTC. It specifies CSVLTGSYYGYTF. Variable domain in full (rest from reference TRBV29-1 and TRBJ1-2): SAVISQKPSRDICQRGTSLTIQCQVDSQVTMMFWYRQQPGQSLTLIATANQGSEATYESGFVIDKFPISRPNLTFSTLTVSNMSPEDSSIYLCSVLTGSYYGYTFGSGTRLTVV.

This chain's CDR3 is CATSEQGTGTDTQYF. CDR3 sequence (DNA): TGTGCCACCAGTGAGCAGGGAACTGGCACAGATACGCAGTATTTT. The genes are TRBV24-1 and TRBJ2-3; tentative D call: TRBD1 (5 bases). The V gene's germline CDR1 is KGHDR and CDR2 SFDVKD. Trimming took off 4 bases at V and 1 base at J, with 11 bases between the two ends. The CDR3 spans 15 residues.

The rearrangement joins TRBV2 to TRBJ2-7, with 7 bases that match TRBD2. Germline CDR1 SNHLY, CDR2 FYNNEI. The length of the CDR3 is 12 residues. Trimming at V came to 5 bases and at J to 7 bases, leaving 5 bases not matched to a gene. CDR3 protein: CASSSAGFEQYF. Written as DNA, the CDR3 is TGTGCCAGCAGTTCAGCGGGGTTTGAGCAGTACTTC.

The chain has TRBV7-2 and TRBJ2-5; weak D call: TRBD2 (5 bases). Germline V gene data show CDR1 as SGHTA and CDR2 as FQGNSA. The CDR3 runs 14 residues. V was pared by 2 bases and J by 4 bases, with 11 bases between. The CDR3 DNA is TGTGCCAGCAGCTTAAGAGGGAGTTCAGAGACCCAGTACTTC. Amino acids: CASSLRGSSETQYF.

The chain combines TRBV14 with TRBJ1-2, with 9 positions matching TRBD1. Germline trimming cut 4 bases from V and 7 bases from J; bases unmatched to any gene: 4. This CDR3 spans 13 amino acids. CDR1 is SGHDN and CDR2 is FVKESK in the germline V gene. The CDR3 DNA is TGTGCCAGCAGCCCCACAGGGGGCTTTGGCTACACCTTC. Encoded protein: CASSPTGGFGYTF.

The chain links TRBV4-1 to TRBJ2-1, with a possible D match to TRBD2 (7 bases). This CDR3 contains 16 residues. V was trimmed by 4 bases and J by 8 bases, leaving 21 bases between them. Germline CDR1 and CDR2: MGHRA and YSYEKL. The CDR3 region has the DNA TGCGCCAGCAGCCGAACTGGCCGGGGGGCAACCGATGAGCAGTTCTTC. This gives the protein CASSRTGRGATDEQFF.